This entry features one TCR beta chain sequence. This sample stems from a study of blood T cell repertoires in COVID-19. Looking at the study overall: T cells, B-cell-depleted T cells, or PBMCs supplied cDNA or gDNA.

Trimming cost V 4 bases and J 3 bases; bases outside gene matches: 6. This CDR3 is built from 15 residues. CDR1 is SGHRS, CDR2 YFSETQ, per germline. Original processing methods: Estimation of nucleated cell counts relied on the amplification of reference gene primers. Data came from immunoSEQ multiplex PCR; TCRdb stores just in-frame clones and leaves some out. Clone size and V and J calls were adopted from that table, with D and trimming inferred from the DNA. The sample shows under 200,000 clones, about 88% of them seen only once. The sequenced sample was peripheral blood. This chain uses TRBV5-1 with TRBJ1-4; 7 nucleotides line up with TRBD1. The source is a man younger than 35 with acute or convalescent COVID-19. The CDR3 reads CASSPGQASNEKLFF. The DNA of the CDR3 is TGCGCCAGCAGCCCCGGACAGGCATCTAATGAAAAACTGTTTTTT.